This TCR beta chain is from a study of T cells after yellow fever vaccination. Whole-study context: Fractions of limited cellularity were prepared by means of SMART-Seq v4 Ultra Low Input. The study, taken as a whole, reports: Overall, a small share of clonotypes was seen in both CD4 and CD8 compartments. FACS-sorted repertoires could harbor abundant contaminating bulk-population clonotypes.

Synthesis of TCR cDNA relied on 5'RACE template switching, which attached a universal primer site and UMIs. TCRdb re-analysed the 5' RACE reads in MiXCR, keeping a single row per CDR3 protein. The data contain a few hundred thousand distinct CDR3 sequences, under 3.5% of them singletons. The CDR3 contains 15 residues. Trimming removed 6 bases at V and 4 bases at J, with 21 bases between. Germline CDR1 reads DFQATT; CDR2 reads SNEGSKA (reference sequence). To note about this clonotype: Its antigen is still unknown.

The receptor's source is a man younger than 35 who received the YFV17D yellow fever vaccine. Sequencing was performed on CD4+ T cells sorted from PBMCs, taken 10 days after the yellow fever booster vaccination. The J gene is TRBJ1-1, the V gene TRBV20-1; possible D gene TRBD1, 5 bases. The CDR3 DNA reads as TGCAGTGCGACCGCCTGGGGGGGTGGAGGCACTGAAGCTTTCTTT. Its protein is CSATAWGGGGTEAFF.